The 25 T cell receptor beta chains given below trace back to one sample, sequenced in a study of T cell responses to AZD1222 COVID-19 vaccine (dated by TCRdb to about 2021). Explained via the paper, the time point label denotes: baseline before first vaccination. Receptor libraries were prepared by the immunoSEQ multiplex PCR assay. TCRdb holds this immuneACCESS table with in-frame rearrangements only. Some clones are missing; in checked studies, unresolved V genes explain under half, and the rest has no known cause. For this sample there are about 110,000 clones; 86% appear just once. 3% to 4% of the sample is held by the ten biggest clonotypes. The sequencing used peripheral blood, collected on day 0 of AZD1222 vaccination. These receptors were collected from an adult in good health.

This chain uses TRBV30 with TRBJ2-7; D is possibly TRBD2 (5 bases). This CDR3 has 12 amino acids. Trimming left V 1 base short and J 6 bases short, with 10 bases between. Germline CDR1 is GTSNPN and CDR2 is SVGIG (reference sequence). The CDR3 reads CAWSEAGSEQYF. DNA for the CDR3: TGTGCCTGGAGTGAGGCGGGCAGCGAGCAGTACTTC.

The V and J genes are TRBV30 and TRBJ1-5; possibly TRBD1 for D (6 bases). The germline CDR1 and CDR2 sequences are GTSNPN and SVGIG (reference sequence). The CDR3 consists of 13 residues. Trimming shortened V by 4 bases and J by 4 bases, and 11 bases separated the two germline ends. CDR3 nucleotide sequence: TGTGCCTGGAAGAAGGGGGGAAATCAGCCCCAGCATTTT. Its protein is CAWKKGGNQPQHF.

The genes are TRBV7-9 and TRBJ2-4; D gene unclear. Germline CDR1 and CDR2: SEHNR and FQNEAQ (reference sequence). V lost 1 base and J lost 2, with 9 bases in between. CDR3 length: 15 residues. The CDR3 spells CASSLGPLPKNIQYF. CDR3 coding DNA: TGTGCCAGCAGCTTAGGACCTCTACCCAAAAACATTCAGTACTTC.

The genes are TRBV3-1 (or the pseudogene TRBV3-2) and TRBJ2-3; unclear D gene. The V end lost 5 bases, the J end lost 4 bases, and 7 bases lay between the germline ends. CDR1 and CDR2 (germline): LGHDT, YNNKEL (reference sequence). There are 12 residues in the CDR3. DNA of the CDR3: TGTGCCAGCAGCTTGGACCCAGATACGCAGTATTTT. Translated: CASSLDPDTQYF.

This chain links TRBV29-1 with TRBJ1-2, with D possibly being TRBD1 (6 bases). The V end was cut by 7 bases, the J end by 8 bases, with 11 bases between. The germline V gene has CDR1 SQVTM and CDR2 ANQGSEA. CDR3 length equals 10 residues. The CDR3 coding sequence is TGCAGCGCCTACAGGGACGGCTACACCTTC. Protein sequence: CSAYRDGYTF.

This rearrangement joins TRBV27 to TRBJ1-6; D is uncertain. CDR3 length: 13 residues. Trimming took 5 bases from V and 9 from J, leaving 11 bases between them. Germline values: CDR1 MNHEY, CDR2 SMNVEV (reference sequence). The CDR3 reads CASSPGVGSPLHF. Written as DNA, the CDR3 is TGTGCCAGCAGTCCCGGGGTGGGTTCACCCCTCCACTTT.

This clone was counted between two and nine times. The CDR3 DNA reads TGTGCCAGCACCAAGAGGACAGGGTCCGGAATGAACACTGAAGCTTTCTTT. Its protein product is CASTKRTGSGMNTEAFF. V gene TRBV7-8 combines with J gene TRBJ1-1, with 8 bases matching TRBD1. Germline CDR1 is SGHVS and CDR2 is FQNEAQ. The CDR3 is 17 residues long. V was clipped by 7 bases and J by 0 bases; unmatched bases: 13.

As for this clone: Germline is not matched at one junction end, which may reflect a read error. The V gene is TRBV12-3 or TRBV12-4, the J gene TRBJ1-6, with D perhaps matching TRBD1 (5 bases). This CDR3 spans 12 amino acids. CDR3 loop: CASSFAWTIREF. CDR3 DNA: TGTGCCAGCAGTTTTGCATGGACAATAAGAGAATTT.

This clone was counted a single time. The rearrangement joins TRBV6-4 to TRBJ1-5, with D possibly being TRBD1 (5 bases). Trimming cost V 4 bases and J 6 bases, with 22 bases left between them. Germline CDR1 and CDR2: MRHNA and SNTAGT. CDR3 size: 17 residues. The CDR3 bases are TGTGCCAGCAGTGGTCGTCCAGGGTGGAAACGCAGTCAGCCCCAGCATTTT. Encoded protein: CASSGRPGWKRSQPQHF.

This rearrangement joins TRBV5-1 to TRBJ1-1; 8 bases align to TRBD1. The CDR3 is 13 amino acids. V lost 0 bases to trimming and J lost 11 bases; unmatched junction nucleotides: 6. CDR1 is SGHRS, CDR2 YFSETQ, per germline. CDR3 sequence: CASSLVGTGSAFF. The CDR3 DNA sequence: TGCGCCAGCAGCTTGGTGGGGACAGGCTCTGCTTTCTTT.

V usage is TRBV9 and J usage is TRBJ1-2; D is ambiguous. Looked up from germline, CDR1 is SGDLS and CDR2 is YYNGEE. V was trimmed by 4 bases and J by 4 bases, leaving 8 bases between them. This CDR3 comprises 12 residues. CDR3 in amino acids: CASSTNTYGYTF. The CDR3 DNA follows: TGTGCCAGCAGCACCAACACCTATGGCTACACCTTC.

V usage is TRBV6-5 and J usage is TRBJ2-5; 7 bases agree with TRBD2. CDR1 MNHEY and CDR2 SVGAGI come from the germline V gene. This CDR3 is built from 15 residues. Germline trimming cut 0 bases from V and 4 bases from J; bases unmatched to any gene: 5. CDR3 nucleotide sequence: TGTGCCAGCAGTTACTCGAGCGGGGATGGAGAGACCCAGTACTTC. Protein: CASSYSSGDGETQYF.

This clone was seen once. V usage is TRBV2 and J usage is TRBJ1-5; 7 bases are a match to TRBD1. In germline, CDR1 is SNHLY, CDR2 FYNNEI. CDR3 length equals 15 residues. J lost 0 bases, V lost 7 bases, and 6 bases had no gene match. The DNA of the CDR3 is TGTGCCAGCACTGAGGGACAGTCTAGCAATCAGCCCCAGCATTTT. Residues: CASTEGQSSNQPQHF.

The rearrangement joins TRBV7-2 to TRBJ1-6; 7 nucleotides match TRBD1. Germline V lookup: CDR1 SGHTA, CDR2 FQGNSA. V was pared by 6 bases and J by 7 bases, with 9 bases of the junction left unmatched. This CDR3 is 15 amino acids long. As DNA, the CDR3 is TGTGCCAGCAGACCCCCGGGGACAGCAAATTCACCCCTCCACTTT. Its translation: CASRPPGTANSPLHF.

This chain connects TRBV5-1 to TRBJ2-7, with D tentatively TRBD1 (5 bases). The CDR3 extends over 14 amino acids. From germline, CDR1 is SGHRS and CDR2 YFSETQ. The ends were cut back, 3 bases at V and 1 base at J, with 11 bases in the middle. In nucleotides, the CDR3 is TGCGCCAGCAGCTATCAGGGAACATCCTACGAGCAGTACTTC. This translates into CASSYQGTSYEQYF.

The chain carries TRBV19 and TRBJ2-3; 9 bases agree with TRBD2. J lost 4 bases, V lost 5 bases, and 10 bases had no gene match. The CDR3 contains 16 residues. From germline, CDR1 is LNHDA and CDR2 SQIVND (reference sequence). CDR3 protein: CASSPPGGGEPDTQYF. CDR3 bases: TGTGCCAGTAGTCCTCCCGGCGGGGGGGAACCAGATACGCAGTATTTT.

The chain combines TRBV29-1 with TRBJ1-1; D is undetermined. Germline assignment: CDR1 SQVTM and CDR2 ANQGSEA. The V gene lost 6 bases and the J gene lost 1 base, with 12 bases spanning the gap. This CDR3 has 13 residues. The CDR3 is CSVQQRWNTEAFF. The CDR3 DNA reads TGCAGCGTGCAGCAGCGATGGAACACTGAAGCTTTCTTT.

The V gene is TRBV28, the J gene TRBJ1-2, with D perhaps matching TRBD1 (5 bases). Trimming left V 5 bases short and J 5 bases short, with 18 bases between. Germline CDR1 and CDR2: MDHEN and SYDVKM. The CDR3 covers 15 residues. The CDR3 here is CASSLVRVVGYGYTF. The CDR3, as DNA: TGTGCCAGCAGTCTGGTCAGGGTGGTGGGGTATGGCTACACCTTC.

This chain connects TRBV5-1 to TRBJ1-1; D is possibly TRBD1 (6 bases). Trimming cost V 4 bases and J 1 base, with 14 bases left between them. The CDR3 consists of 15 residues. In germline, CDR1 is SGHRS, CDR2 YFSETQ. CDR3 in DNA: TGCGCCAGCAGCGACACAGGGTGGGGGAACACTGAAGCTTTCTTT. This encodes CASSDTGWGNTEAFF.

On this clone: Sequence at one end of the junction differs from germline and may be a read error. The identical CDR3 is also encoded by other nucleotide sequences in the sample. The J gene is TRBJ1-4, the V gene TRBV19, with TRBD1 as a possible D gene (5 bases). CDR3 length: 15 amino acids. The germline gives CDR1 LNHDA, CDR2 SQIVND (reference sequence). CDR3 sequence (DNA): TGTGCCAGTAGTCCCGGGACTCTGACTAATGAAAAATTGTTTTTT. This sequence encodes CASSPGTLTNEKLFF.

This chain uses TRBV19 with TRBJ1-1; the D gene is possibly TRBD1 (5 bases). The CDR3 consists of 14 residues. V gave up 3 bases and J gave up 1 base, with 9 bases separating them. Germline CDR1 reads LNHDA; CDR2 reads SQIVND (reference sequence). CDR3 sequence reads: CASSMETENTEAFF. In DNA, the CDR3 is TGTGCCAGTAGTATGGAGACAGAGAACACTGAAGCTTTCTTT.

The chain links TRBV12-5 to TRBJ2-3, with D tentatively TRBD2 (7 bases). Trimming pared 2 bases from V and 0 bases from J, leaving 24 bases between. The CDR3 runs 20 residues. Germline lookup yields CDR1 LGHNT and CDR2 FRNRAP. The CDR3 here is CASGLYRRGGLIVSTDTQYF. CDR3 DNA: TGTGCTAGTGGTTTGTACAGGAGGGGGGGGCTGATCGTAAGCACAGATACGCAGTATTTT.

J is TRBJ1-5 and V is TRBV30; perhaps TRBD1 as D (6 bases). V lost 2 bases and J lost 2, with 10 bases in between. The CDR3 runs 14 residues. Germline CDR1 reads GTSNPN; CDR2 reads SVGIG (reference sequence). Here the CDR3 DNA reads TGTGCCTGGAGTAGGGGGACGGGCAATCAGCCCCAGCATTTT. Encoded protein: CAWSRGTGNQPQHF.

This sequence joins TRBV28 and TRBJ1-2; no firm D call. V was cut by 2 bases and J by 8 bases, with 9 bases left in between. CDR1 MDHEN and CDR2 SYDVKM come from the germline V gene. The CDR3 contains 12 residues. This chain's CDR3 is CASSLRIGGYTF. The CDR3 DNA reads TGTGCCAGCAGTTTAAGAATAGGAGGCTACACCTTC.

This clone was observed once. V and J are TRBV19 and TRBJ1-1; no clear D. CDR3 length equals 15 residues. CDR1 LNHDA and CDR2 SQIVND come from the germline V gene (reference sequence). V lost 2 bases to trimming and J lost 1 base, with 11 bases between them. The CDR3 loop reads CASSIMRDGNTEAFF. The CDR3 region has the DNA TGTGCCAGTAGTATAATGAGGGATGGGAACACTGAAGCTTTCTTT.